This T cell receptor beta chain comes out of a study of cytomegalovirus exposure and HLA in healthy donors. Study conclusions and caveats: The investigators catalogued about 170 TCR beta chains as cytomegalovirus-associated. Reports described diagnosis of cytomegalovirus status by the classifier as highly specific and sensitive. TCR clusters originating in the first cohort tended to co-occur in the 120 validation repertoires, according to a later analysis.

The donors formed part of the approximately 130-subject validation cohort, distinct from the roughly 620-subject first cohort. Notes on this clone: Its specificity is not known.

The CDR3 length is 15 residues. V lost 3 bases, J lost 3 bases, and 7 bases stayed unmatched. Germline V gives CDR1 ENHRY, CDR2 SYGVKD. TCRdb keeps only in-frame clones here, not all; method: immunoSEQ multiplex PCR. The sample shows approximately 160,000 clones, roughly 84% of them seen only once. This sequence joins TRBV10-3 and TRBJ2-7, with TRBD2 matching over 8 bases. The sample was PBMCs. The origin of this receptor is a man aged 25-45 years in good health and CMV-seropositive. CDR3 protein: CAISDPQAGVYEQYF. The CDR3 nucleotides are TGTGCCATCAGTGATCCACAAGCGGGAGTCTACGAGCAGTACTTC.